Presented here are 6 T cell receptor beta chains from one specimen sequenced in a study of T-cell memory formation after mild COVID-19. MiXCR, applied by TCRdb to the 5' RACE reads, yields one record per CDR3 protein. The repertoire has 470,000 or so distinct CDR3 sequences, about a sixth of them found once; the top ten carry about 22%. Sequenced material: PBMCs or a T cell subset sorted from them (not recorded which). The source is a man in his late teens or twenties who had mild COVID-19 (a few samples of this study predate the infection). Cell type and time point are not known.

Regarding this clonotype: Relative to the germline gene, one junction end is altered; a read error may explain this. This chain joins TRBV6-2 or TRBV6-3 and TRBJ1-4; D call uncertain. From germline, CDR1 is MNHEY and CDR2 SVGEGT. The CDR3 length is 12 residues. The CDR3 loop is CASNGPNGKLFF. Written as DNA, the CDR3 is TGTGCCAGCAATGGACCTAATGGAAAACTGTTTTTT.

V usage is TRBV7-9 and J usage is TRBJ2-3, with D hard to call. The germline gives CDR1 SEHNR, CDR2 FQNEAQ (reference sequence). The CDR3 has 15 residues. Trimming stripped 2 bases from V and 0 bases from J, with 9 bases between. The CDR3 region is CASSLSGSSTDTQYF. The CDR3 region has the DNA TGTGCCAGCAGCTTATCTGGGTCAAGCACAGATACGCAGTATTTT.

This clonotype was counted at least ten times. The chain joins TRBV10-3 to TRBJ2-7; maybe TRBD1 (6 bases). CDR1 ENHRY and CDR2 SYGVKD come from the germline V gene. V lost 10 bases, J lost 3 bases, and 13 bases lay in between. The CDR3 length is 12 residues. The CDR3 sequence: CATAWTDYEQYF. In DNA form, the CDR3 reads TGTGCCACCGCGTGGACAGACTACGAGCAGTACTTC.

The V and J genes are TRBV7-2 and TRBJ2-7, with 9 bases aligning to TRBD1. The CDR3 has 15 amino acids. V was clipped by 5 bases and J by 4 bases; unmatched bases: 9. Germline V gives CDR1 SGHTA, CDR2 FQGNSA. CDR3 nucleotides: TGTGCCAGCAGCCCCGGGACAGGGCAGAATTACGAGCAGTACTTC. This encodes CASSPGTGQNYEQYF.

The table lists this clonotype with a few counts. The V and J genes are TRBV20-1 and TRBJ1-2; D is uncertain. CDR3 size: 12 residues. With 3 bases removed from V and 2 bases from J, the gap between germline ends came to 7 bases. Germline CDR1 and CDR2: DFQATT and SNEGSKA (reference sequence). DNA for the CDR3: TGCAGTGCTAGTGAACAGAACTATGGCTACACCTTC. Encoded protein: CSASEQNYGYTF.

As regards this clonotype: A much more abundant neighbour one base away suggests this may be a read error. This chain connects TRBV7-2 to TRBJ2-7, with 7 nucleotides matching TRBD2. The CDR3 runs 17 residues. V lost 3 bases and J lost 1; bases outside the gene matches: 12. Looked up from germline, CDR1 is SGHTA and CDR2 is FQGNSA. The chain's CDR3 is CASSLVGNIAGSYEQYF. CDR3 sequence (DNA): TGTGCCAGCAGCTTGGTGGGGAATATAGCGGGTTCCTACGAGCAGTACTTC.